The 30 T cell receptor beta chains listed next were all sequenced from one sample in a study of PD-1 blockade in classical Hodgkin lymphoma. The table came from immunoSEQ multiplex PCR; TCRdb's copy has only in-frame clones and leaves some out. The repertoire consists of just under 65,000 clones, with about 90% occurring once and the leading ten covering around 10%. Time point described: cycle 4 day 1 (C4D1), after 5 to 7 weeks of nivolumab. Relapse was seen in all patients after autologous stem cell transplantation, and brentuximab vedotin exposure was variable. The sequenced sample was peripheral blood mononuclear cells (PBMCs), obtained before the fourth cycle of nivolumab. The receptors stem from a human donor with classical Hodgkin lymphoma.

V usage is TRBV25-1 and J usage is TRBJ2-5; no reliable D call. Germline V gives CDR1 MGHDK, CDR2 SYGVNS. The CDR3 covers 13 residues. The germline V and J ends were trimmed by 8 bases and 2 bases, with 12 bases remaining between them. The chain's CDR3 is CASSDGGQETQYF. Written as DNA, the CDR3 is TGTGCCAGCTCCGACGGCGGTCAAGAGACCCAGTACTTC.

CDR3 protein: CSVRRGVTGNTIYF. DNA of the CDR3: TGCAGCGTTCGCAGGGGGGTTACTGGAAACACCATATATTTT. This sequence joins TRBV29-1 and TRBJ1-3; 7 bases agree with TRBD1. In germline, CDR1 is SQVTM, CDR2 ANQGSEA. The V segment lost 5 bases and the J segment 2 bases; nucleotides outside the gene matches: 6. CDR3 size: 14 residues.

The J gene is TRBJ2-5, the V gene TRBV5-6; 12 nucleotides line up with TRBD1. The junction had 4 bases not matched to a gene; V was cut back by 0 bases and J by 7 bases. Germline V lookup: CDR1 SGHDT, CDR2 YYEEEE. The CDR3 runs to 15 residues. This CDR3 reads CASSLGDRGHGTQYF. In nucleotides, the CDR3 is TGTGCCAGCAGCTTGGGGGACAGGGGGCATGGGACCCAGTACTTC.

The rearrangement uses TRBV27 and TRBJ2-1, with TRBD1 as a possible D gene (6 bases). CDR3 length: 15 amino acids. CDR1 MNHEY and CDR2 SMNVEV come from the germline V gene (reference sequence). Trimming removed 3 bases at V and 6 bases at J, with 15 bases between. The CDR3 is CASSLGKQGFNEQFF. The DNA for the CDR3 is TGTGCCAGCAGTTTGGGGAAACAGGGATTCAATGAGCAGTTCTTC.

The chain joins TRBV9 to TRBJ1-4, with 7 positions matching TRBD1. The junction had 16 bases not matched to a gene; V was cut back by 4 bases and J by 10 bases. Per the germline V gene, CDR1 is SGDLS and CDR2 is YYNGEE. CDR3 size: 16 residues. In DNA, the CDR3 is TGTGCCAGCAGCCCCTCACGGACAGGCCGGTTCGGAAAACTGTTTTTT. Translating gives CASSPSRTGRFGKLFF. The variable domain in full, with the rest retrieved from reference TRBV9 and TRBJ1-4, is DSGVTQTPKHLITATGQRVTLRCSPRSGDLSVYWYQQSLDQGLQFLIQYYNGEERAKGNILERFSAQQFPDLHSELNLSSLELGDSALYFCASSPSRTGRFGKLFFGSGTQLSVL.

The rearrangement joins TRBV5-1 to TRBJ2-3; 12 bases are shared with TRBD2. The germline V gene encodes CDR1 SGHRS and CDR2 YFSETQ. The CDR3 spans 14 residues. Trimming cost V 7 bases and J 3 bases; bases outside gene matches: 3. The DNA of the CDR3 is TGCGCCAGCCAAGGGACTAGCGGGACAGATACGCAGTATTTT. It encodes CASQGTSGTDTQYF.

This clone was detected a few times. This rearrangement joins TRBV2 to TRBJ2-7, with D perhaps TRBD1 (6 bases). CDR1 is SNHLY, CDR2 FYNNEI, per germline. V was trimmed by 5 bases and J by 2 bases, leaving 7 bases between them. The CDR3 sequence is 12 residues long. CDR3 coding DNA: TGTGCCAGCAGTTGGGACACCTACGAGCAGTACTTC. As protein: CASSWDTYEQYF.

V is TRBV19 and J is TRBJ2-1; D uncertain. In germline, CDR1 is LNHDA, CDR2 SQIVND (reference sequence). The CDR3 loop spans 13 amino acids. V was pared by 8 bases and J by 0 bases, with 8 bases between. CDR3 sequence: CASHDSSYNEQFF. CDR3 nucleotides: TGTGCCAGTCACGATAGCTCCTACAATGAGCAGTTCTTC.

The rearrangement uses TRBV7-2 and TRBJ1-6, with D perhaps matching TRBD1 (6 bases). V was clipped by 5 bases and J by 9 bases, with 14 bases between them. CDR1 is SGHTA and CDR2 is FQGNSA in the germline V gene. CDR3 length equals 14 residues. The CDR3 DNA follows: TGTGCCAGCAGCCCCGGGACACACTCTTCACCCCTCCACTTT. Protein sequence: CASSPGTHSSPLHF.

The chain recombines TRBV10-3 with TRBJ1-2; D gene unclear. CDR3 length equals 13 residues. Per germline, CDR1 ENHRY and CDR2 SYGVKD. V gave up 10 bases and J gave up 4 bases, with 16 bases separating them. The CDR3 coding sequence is TGTGCCACAGCCCCCGGACTCCCCTATGGCTACACCTTC. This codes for CATAPGLPYGYTF.

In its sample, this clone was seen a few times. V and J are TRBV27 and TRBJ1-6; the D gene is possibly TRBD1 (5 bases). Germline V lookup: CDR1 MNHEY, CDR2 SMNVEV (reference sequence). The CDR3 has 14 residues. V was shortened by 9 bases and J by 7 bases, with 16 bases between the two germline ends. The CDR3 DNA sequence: TGTGCCAGTTCACTGTCGGGGGACAATTCACCCCTCCACTTT. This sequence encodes CASSLSGDNSPLHF.

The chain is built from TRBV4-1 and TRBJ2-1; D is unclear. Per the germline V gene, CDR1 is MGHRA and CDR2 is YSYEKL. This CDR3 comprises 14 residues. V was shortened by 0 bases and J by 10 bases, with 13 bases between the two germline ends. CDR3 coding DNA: TGCGCCAGCAGCCAAGAACCAAGTGATCACGAGCAGTTCTTC. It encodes CASSQEPSDHEQFF.

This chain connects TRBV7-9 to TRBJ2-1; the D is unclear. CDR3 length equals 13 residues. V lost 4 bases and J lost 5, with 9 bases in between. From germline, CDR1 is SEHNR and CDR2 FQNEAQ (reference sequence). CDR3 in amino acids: CASSWNRDNEQFF. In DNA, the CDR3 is TGTGCCAGCAGCTGGAACAGAGACAATGAGCAGTTCTTC.

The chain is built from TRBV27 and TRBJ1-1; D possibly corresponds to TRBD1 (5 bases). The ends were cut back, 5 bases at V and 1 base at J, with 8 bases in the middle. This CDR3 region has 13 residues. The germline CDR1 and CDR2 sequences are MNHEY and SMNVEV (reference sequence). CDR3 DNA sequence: TGTGCCAGCAGTGGGGGAGGGAACACTGAAGCTTTCTTT. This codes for CASSGGGNTEAFF.

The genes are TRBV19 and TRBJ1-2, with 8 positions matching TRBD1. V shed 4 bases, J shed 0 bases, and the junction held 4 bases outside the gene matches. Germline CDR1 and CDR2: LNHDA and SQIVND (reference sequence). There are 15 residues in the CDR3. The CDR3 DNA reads TGTGCCAGTAGTAGGGGGGACAGGACTAACTATGGCTACACCTTC. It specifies CASSRGDRTNYGYTF.

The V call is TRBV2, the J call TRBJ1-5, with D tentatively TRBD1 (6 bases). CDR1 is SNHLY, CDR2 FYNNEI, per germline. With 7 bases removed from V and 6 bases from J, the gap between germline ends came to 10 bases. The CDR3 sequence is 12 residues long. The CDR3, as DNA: TGTGCCAGCAAGGGGGGACGTCAGCCCCAGCATTTT. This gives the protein CASKGGRQPQHF.

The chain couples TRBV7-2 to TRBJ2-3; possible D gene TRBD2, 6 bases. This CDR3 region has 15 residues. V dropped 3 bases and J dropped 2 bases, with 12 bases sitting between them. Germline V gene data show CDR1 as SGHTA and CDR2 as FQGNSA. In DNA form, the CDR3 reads TGTGCCAGCAGCTTTTCCCGGGGGACCACAGATACGCAGTATTTT. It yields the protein CASSFSRGTTDTQYF.

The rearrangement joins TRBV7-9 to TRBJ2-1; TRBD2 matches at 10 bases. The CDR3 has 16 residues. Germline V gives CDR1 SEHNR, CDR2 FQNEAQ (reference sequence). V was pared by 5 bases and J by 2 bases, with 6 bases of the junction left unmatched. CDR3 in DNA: TGTGCCAGCAGCCCTAGTGGACTAGCGGCCTACAATGAGCAGTTCTTC. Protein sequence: CASSPSGLAAYNEQFF.

The CDR3: CASSLRLRFYEQYF. The CDR3 nucleotides read TGTGCCAGCAGCCTACGACTAAGGTTCTACGAGCAGTACTTC. The chain joins TRBV2 to TRBJ2-7, with D tentatively TRBD2 (5 bases). The CDR3 has 14 residues. The germline V and J ends were trimmed by 6 bases and 3 bases, with 15 bases remaining between them. The germline V gene has CDR1 SNHLY and CDR2 FYNNEI.

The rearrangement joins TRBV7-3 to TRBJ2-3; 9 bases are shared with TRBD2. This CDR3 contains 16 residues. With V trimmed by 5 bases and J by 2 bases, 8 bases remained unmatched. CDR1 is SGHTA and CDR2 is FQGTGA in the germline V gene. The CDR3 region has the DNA TGTGCCAGCAGCCCCCGGTCTAGCGGGACCACAGATACGCAGTATTTT. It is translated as CASSPRSSGTTDTQYF. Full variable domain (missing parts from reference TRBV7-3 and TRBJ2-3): GAGVSQTPSNKVTEKGKYVELRCDPISGHTALYWYRQSLGQGPEFLIYFQGTGAADDSGLPNDRFFAVRPEGSVSTLKIQRTERGDSAVYLCASSPRSSGTTDTQYFGPGTRLTVL.

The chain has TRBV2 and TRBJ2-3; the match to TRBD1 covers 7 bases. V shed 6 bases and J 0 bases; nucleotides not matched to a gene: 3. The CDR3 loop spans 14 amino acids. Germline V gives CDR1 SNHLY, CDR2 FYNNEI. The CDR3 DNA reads TGTGCCAGCAGAAGGGGACAGAGCACAGATACGCAGTATTTT. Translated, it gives CASRRGQSTDTQYF.

The DNA of the CDR3 is TGCGCCAGCAGCCCGCGGACCTCCCCCGCGAGCACTGAAGCTTTCTTT. Protein sequence: CASSPRTSPASTEAFF. The chain uses TRBV5-1 and TRBJ1-1; D is uncertain. This CDR3 contains 16 residues. Germline V lookup: CDR1 SGHRS, CDR2 YFSETQ. Between the trimmed V and J ends, which lost 4 bases and 4 bases, there was a span of 20 bases.

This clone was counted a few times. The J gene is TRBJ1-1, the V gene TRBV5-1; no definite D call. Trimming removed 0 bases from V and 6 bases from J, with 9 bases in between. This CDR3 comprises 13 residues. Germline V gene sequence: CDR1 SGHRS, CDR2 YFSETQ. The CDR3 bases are TGCGCCAGCAGCTTGGATTTGGCTTCTGAAGCTTTCTTT. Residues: CASSLDLASEAFF. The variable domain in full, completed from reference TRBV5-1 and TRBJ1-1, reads KAGVTQTPRYLIKTRGQQVTLSCSPISGHRSVSWYQQTPGQGLQFLFEYFSETQRNKGNFPGRFSGRQFSNSRSEMNVSTLELGDSALYLCASSLDLASEAFFGQGTRLTVV.

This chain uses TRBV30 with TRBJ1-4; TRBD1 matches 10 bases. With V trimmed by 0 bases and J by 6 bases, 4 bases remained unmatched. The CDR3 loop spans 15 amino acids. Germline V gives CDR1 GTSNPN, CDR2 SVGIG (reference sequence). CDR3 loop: CAWSVLGTGDEKLFF. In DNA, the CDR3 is TGTGCCTGGAGTGTACTAGGGACAGGGGATGAAAAACTGTTTTTT.

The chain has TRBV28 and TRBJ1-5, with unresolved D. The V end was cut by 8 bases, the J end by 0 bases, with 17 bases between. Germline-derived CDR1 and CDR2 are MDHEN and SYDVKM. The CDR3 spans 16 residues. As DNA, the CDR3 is TGTGCCAGCGTAGGGTATTCCGCGCCTAGCAATCAGCCCCAGCATTTT. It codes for CASVGYSAPSNQPQHF.

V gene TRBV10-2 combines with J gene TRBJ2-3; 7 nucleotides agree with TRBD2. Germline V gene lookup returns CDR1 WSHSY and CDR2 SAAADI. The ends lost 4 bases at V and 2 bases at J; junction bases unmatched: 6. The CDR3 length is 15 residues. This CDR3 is CASSAGSGFTDTQYF. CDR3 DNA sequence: TGCGCCAGCAGTGCGGGTAGCGGGTTCACAGATACGCAGTATTTT.

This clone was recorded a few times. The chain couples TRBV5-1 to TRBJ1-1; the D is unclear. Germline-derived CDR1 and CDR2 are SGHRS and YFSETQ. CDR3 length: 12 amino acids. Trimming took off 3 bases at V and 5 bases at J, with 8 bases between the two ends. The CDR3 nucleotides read TGCGCCAGCAGCTCCGGAACAACTGAAGCTTTCTTT. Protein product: CASSSGTTEAFF.

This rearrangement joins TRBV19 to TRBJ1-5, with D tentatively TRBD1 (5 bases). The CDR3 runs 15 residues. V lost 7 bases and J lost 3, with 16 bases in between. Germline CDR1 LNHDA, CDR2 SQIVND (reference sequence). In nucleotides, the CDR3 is TGTGCCAGTAACAGGCTGGGGGGACTCAATCAGCCCCAGCATTTT. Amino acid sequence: CASNRLGGLNQPQHF. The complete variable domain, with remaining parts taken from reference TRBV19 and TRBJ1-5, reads DGGITQSPKYLFRKEGQNVTLSCEQNLNHDAMYWYRQDPGQGLRLIYYSQIVNDFQKGDIAEGYSVSREKKESFPLTVTSAQKNPTAFYLCASNRLGGLNQPQHFGDGTRLSIL.

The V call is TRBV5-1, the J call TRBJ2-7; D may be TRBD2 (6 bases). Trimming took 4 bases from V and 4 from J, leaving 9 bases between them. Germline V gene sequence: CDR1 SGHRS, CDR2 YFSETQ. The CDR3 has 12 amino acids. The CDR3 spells CASSMEGYEQYF. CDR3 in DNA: TGCGCCAGCAGCATGGAGGGGTACGAGCAGTACTTC.

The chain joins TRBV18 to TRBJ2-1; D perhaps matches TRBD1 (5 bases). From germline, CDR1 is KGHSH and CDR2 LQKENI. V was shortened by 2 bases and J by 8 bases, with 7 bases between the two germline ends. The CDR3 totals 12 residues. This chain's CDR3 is CASSPGAYEQFF. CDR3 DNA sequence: TGTGCCAGCTCACCAGGGGCCTATGAGCAGTTCTTC.